This is a list of T cell receptor beta chains from one sample in a study of PD-L1 blockade in urothelial cancer. TCRdb's table, derived via immunoSEQ multiplex PCR, lists solely in-frame clones and lacks some. This sample has under 70,000 clones; almost 90% occur once, and the top ten carry around 11%. Sample: PBMCs, taken around atezolizumab (anti-PD-L1) treatment. These receptors originate from a man aged 60 to 69 with urothelial cancer. The CDR3 runs from the conserved cysteine through the conserved F or W. A D gene is named only where the DNA matches it firmly. Size values are once, few and many counts, or a class for expanded clones, and some rows have none.

clone size	V gene	D gene	J gene	CDR3 DNA	CDR3 protein
-	TRBV7-2	-	TRBJ1-5	TGTGCCAGCAGCTTAGCCCGGGATCAGCCCCAGCATTTT	CASSLARDQPQHF
-	TRBV2	TRBD2	TRBJ2-7	TGTGCCAGCAGTGACAGGGAGGGACGGTACGAGCAGTACTTC	CASSDREGRYEQYF
-	TRBV15	TRBD1	TRBJ1-1	TGTGCCACCAGCGAGGGGGCGATATACACTGAAGCTTTCTTT	CATSEGAIYTEAFF
-	TRBV10-2	TRBD1	TRBJ1-1	TGCGCCAGCAGTCAGGGGGAGAACACTGAAGCTTTCTTT	CASSQGENTEAFF
-	TRBV5-4	TRBD1	TRBJ1-1	TGTGCCAGCAGAAGCGGACAGGCTGGCACTGAAGCTTTCTTT	CASRSGQAGTEAFF
-	TRBV6-6	-	TRBJ1-3	TGTGCCGCCCAACGACAGAATCTTCTGTTTACCATATATTTT	CAAQRQNLLFTIYF
-	TRBV7-9	TRBD1	TRBJ1-5	TGTGCCAGCAGTCCCAGGGGGCGAGGCCAGCCCCAGCATTTT	CASSPRGRGQPQHF
-	TRBV19	TRBD1	TRBJ2-4	TGTGCCAGTAGTACACCCGGACAGGGGGCGAACATGAAAAACATTCAGTACTTC	CASSTPGQGANMKNIQYF
-	TRBV6-6	TRBD1	TRBJ1-4	TGTGCCAGCAGTTATGCGGACAGGGACGGAGAAAAACTGTTTTTT	CASSYADRDGEKLFF
-	TRBV5-1	-	TRBJ2-1	TGCGCCAGCAGCTTAGAAGGAGTCTACAATGAGCAGTTCTTC	CASSLEGVYNEQFF
-	TRBV7-9	-	TRBJ1-1	TGTGCCAGCAGCTTTCCCCCAGGGCTCTCTGAAGCTTTCTTT	CASSFPPGLSEAFF
-	TRBV25-1	-	TRBJ1-1	TGTGCCAGCAGACGGACAGAGCTCGGAGGTTCTGAAGCTTTCTTT	CASRRTELGGSEAFF
-	TRBV9	-	TRBJ1-4	TGTGCCAGCAGCATACGGGGGGGGATACCAACTAATGAAAAACTGTTTTTT	CASSIRGGIPTNEKLFF
-	TRBV6-1	TRBD1	TRBJ1-1	TGTGCCAGCAGGACGGACAGGGGGCGACCTGAAGCTTTCTTT	CASRTDRGRPEAFF
-	TRBV29-1	-	TRBJ1-2	TGCAGCGTTGAAGACCGGGACACCTATGGCTACACCTTC	CSVEDRDTYGYTF
-	TRBV10-3	TRBD1	TRBJ2-7	TGTGCCATCAGAGCGGGGGACAGGGGTGTGCACGAGCAGTACTTC	CAIRAGDRGVHEQYF
-	TRBV28	-	TRBJ2-1	TGTGCCAGCCGGACGGGACTGGACTACAATGAGCAGTTCTTC	CASRTGLDYNEQFF
-	TRBV9	TRBD1	TRBJ2-7	TGTGCCAGCAGCCTCCGGACAGGCGGCGAGCAGTACTTC	CASSLRTGGEQYF
-	TRBV9	TRBD1	TRBJ1-2	TGTGCCAGCAGCGTCCGACCGGGACAGGGGAGCTATGGCTACACCTTC	CASSVRPGQGSYGYTF
-	TRBV6-5	-	TRBJ2-1	TGTGCCAGCCAAACAAGCTCCTACAATGAGCAGTTCTTC	CASQTSSYNEQFF
-	TRBV6-5	TRBD1	TRBJ2-3	TGTGCCAGCAGCAGGACAGGAAGCACAGATACGCAGTATTTT	CASSRTGSTDTQYF
once	TRBV28	TRBD1	TRBJ2-3	TGTGCCAGCAGACCGACCCCGGGACAGGGCGCAGATACGCAGTATTTT	CASRPTPGQGADTQYF
-	TRBV30	-	TRBJ2-2	TGTGCCTGGACCAAAGGGCAGGGGAATAGCGGGGAGCTGTTTTTT	CAWTKGQGNSGELFF
few	TRBV7-6	-	TRBJ1-1	TGTGCCAGCAGCCTACAGGGATTCACTGAAGCTTTCTTT	CASSLQGFTEAFF
-	TRBV6-5	-	TRBJ2-5	TGTGCCAGCAGTAGGGGTCTGGAAGAGACCCAGTACTTC	CASSRGLEETQYF
-	TRBV11-3	TRBD1	TRBJ1-1	TGTGCCAGCAGCTTTGACAGGGAAGAAGCTTTCTTT	CASSFDREEAFF
few	TRBV28	TRBD1	TRBJ1-5	TGTGCCAGCAGTCGGGACAGATACCAGCCCCAGCATTTT	CASSRDRYQPQHF
once	TRBV14	TRBD1	TRBJ1-1	TGTGCCAGCAGCCGACAGGGGATGAATGAAGCTTTCTTT	CASSRQGMNEAFF
-	TRBV23-1	-	TRBJ2-2	TGCGCCAGCAGTCAATCGATCTCGTTTCGGCAGGCGAACACCGGGGAGCTGTTTTTT	CASSQSISFRQANTGELFF
-	TRBV6-5	TRBD2	TRBJ2-2	TGTGCCAGCAGTCCCGGGAGGGCCGCGGGGCTGTTTTTT	CASSPGRAAGLFF
-	TRBV29-1	TRBD1	TRBJ1-2	TGCAGCGTTGGCGAGACAGGGAGTGGCTACACCTTC	CSVGETGSGYTF
-	TRBV6-1	-	TRBJ1-5	TGTGCCAGCAGTGAAGGGGGAGGGTGGAATAATCAGCCCCAGCATTTT	CASSEGGGWNNQPQHF
few	TRBV2	-	TRBJ1-2	TGTGCCAGCAGTGGTCCGAACTATGGCTACACCTTC	CASSGPNYGYTF